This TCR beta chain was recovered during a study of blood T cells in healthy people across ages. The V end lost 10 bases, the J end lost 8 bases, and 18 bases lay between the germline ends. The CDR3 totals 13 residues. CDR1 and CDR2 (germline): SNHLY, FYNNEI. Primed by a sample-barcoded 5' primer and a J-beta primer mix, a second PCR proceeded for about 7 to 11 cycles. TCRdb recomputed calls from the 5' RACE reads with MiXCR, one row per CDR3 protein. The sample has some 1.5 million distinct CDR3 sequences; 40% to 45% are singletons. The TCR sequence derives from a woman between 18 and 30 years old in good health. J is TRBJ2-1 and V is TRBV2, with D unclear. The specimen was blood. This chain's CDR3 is CANREPFPDEQFF. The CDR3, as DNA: TGTGCCAACCGAGAACCCTTTCCGGATGAGCAGTTCTTC.